The rows below give T cell receptor beta chains drawn from one sample of a study of T cells after yellow fever vaccination. Each CDR3 protein is one row after TCRdb ran MiXCR on the 5' RACE reads. The table lists some 350,000 distinct CDR3 sequences, roughly 4.3% of them singletons. The sample was PBMCs, taken 5 days after the yellow fever booster vaccination. The receptors were sampled from a man younger than 35 who received the YFV17D yellow fever vaccine. The CDR3 runs from the conserved cysteine through the conserved F or W. The D gene is left open where the match is weak. Clone size, where shown, is once, few, many, or a class for clones that have expanded.

TRBD1	TRBV5-4	NA	TRBJ2-3	TGTGCCACCCAGACAGGGCCTAGCACAGATACGCAGTATTTT	CATQTGPSTDTQYF
NA	TRBV5-1	many	TRBJ2-6	TGCGCCAGCAGCTTAGCCGGGACTGGTTACGGCGGGGCCAACGTCCTGACTTTC	CASSLAGTGYGGANVLTF
TRBD2	TRBV4-1	few	TRBJ2-3	TGCGCCAGCACTAGCGGGGGGCAGTCTAGCACAGATACGCAGTATTTT	CASTSGGQSSTDTQYF
NA	TRBV5-1	few	TRBJ2-3	TGCGCCAGCAGCTTGGCTCAGGGCTTAGGAGATACGCAGTATTTT	CASSLAQGLGDTQYF
TRBD1	TRBV3-1	few	TRBJ2-5	TGTGCCAGCAGTGGACAGGGGGCGGGAGAGACCCAGTACTTC	CASSGQGAGETQYF
NA	TRBV29-1	NA	TRBJ1-1	TGCAGCGTTGAATCTCCCGGAGAAGCTTTCTTT	CSVESPGEAFF
TRBD1	TRBV7-2	many	TRBJ1-2	TGTGCCAGCAGCTTAGGGACAGGGGACTATGGCTACACCTTC	CASSLGTGDYGYTF
NA	TRBV21-1	few	TRBJ1-1	TGTGCCAGCAGCAGATGGACAGGGGGCGCTGCTGAAGCTTTCTTT	CASSRWTGGAAEAFF
NA	TRBV7-2	many	TRBJ2-1	TGTGCCAGCAGCGCCCCCGGGGGACCTTCCTACAATGAGCAGTTCTTC	CASSAPGGPSYNEQFF
NA	TRBV4-1	few	TRBJ1-6	TGCGCCAGCAGCCTTAGGGACACCACGTCCGCACCCCTCCACTTT	CASSLRDTTSAPLHF
NA	TRBV18	NA	TRBJ2-6	TGTGCCAGCTCACCGACGGGATACTCTGGGGCCAACGTCCTGACTTTC	CASSPTGYSGANVLTF
NA	TRBV2	NA	TRBJ2-5	TGTGCCAGCAGCCACTCCGACCTCCGACGAACCCGGGCGGCGCCCCAGTACTTC	CASSHSDLRRTRAAPQYF
TRBD2	TRBV13	few	TRBJ2-7	TGTGCCAGCAGCTTAACCGGGGGGGGAGCCTACGAGCAGTACTTC	CASSLTGGGAYEQYF
NA	TRBV7-2	many	TRBJ2-3	TGTGCCAGCAGCCCAACGTTGGATACGCAGTATTTT	CASSPTLDTQYF
TRBD1	TRBV5-5	NA	TRBJ2-7	TGTGCCAGCAGGAGACAGGGTGAGCGCGAGCAGTACTTC	CASRRQGEREQYF
TRBD2	TRBV2	few	TRBJ2-5	TGTGCCAGCATCCTAGCGGGGGGACGGTTCCAAGAGACCCAGTACTTC	CASILAGGRFQETQYF
TRBD2	TRBV7-9	NA	TRBJ2-5	TGTGCCAGCAGGAAAAACCTAGCGGGGGCCCAAGAGACCCAGTACTTC	CASRKNLAGAQETQYF
TRBD1	TRBV6-1	many	TRBJ1-2	TGTGCCAGCAGTGTCTTACAGGGGGCCCATGGCTACACCTTC	CASSVLQGAHGYTF
NA	TRBV12-3/TRBV12-4	few	TRBJ2-3	TGTGCCAGCAGCTCAGGGAGTACGCAGTATTTT	CASSSGSTQYF
NA	TRBV7-2	NA	TRBJ2-7	TGTGCCAGCAGCTTAGTTGGCCGGGGTGTTAGGGAGCAGTACTTC	CASSLVGRGVREQYF
NA	TRBV5-1	few	TRBJ2-7	TGCGCCAGCAGCTTTATGTGGGCCTCTGATCCCGGAGCGTACGAGCAGTACTTC	CASSFMWASDPGAYEQYF
NA	TRBV20-1	NA	TRBJ2-1	TGCAGTGCTAGGAGAATACCGGGGATTGAGCAGTTCTTC	CSARRIPGIEQFF
NA	TRBV9	few	TRBJ2-5	TGTGCCAGCAGCGTAACCGGAAGGGCGGGGGAGACCCAGTACTTC	CASSVTGRAGETQYF
TRBD1	TRBV2	few	TRBJ1-2	TGTGCCAGCATCGATGGGACAGGGGGCTATGGCTACACCTTC	CASIDGTGGYGYTF
TRBD2	TRBV19	few	TRBJ2-1	TGTGCCAGTAGTAAATGGACTAGCGGGGCGGCCTACAATGAGCAGTTCTTC	CASSKWTSGAAYNEQFF
NA	TRBV7-2	many	TRBJ1-1	TGTGCCAGCAGCTTAAGAGGGGAGGACACTGAAGCTTTCTTT	CASSLRGEDTEAFF
TRBD2	TRBV9	few	TRBJ2-2	TGTGCCAGCAGCGTAGATTGGGTCGGCGGGGGAAACACCGGGGAGCTGTTTTTT	CASSVDWVGGGNTGELFF
NA	TRBV2	NA	TRBJ1-1	TGTGCCAGCACTCGGGGAATGGAAACTGAAGCTTTCTTT	CASTRGMETEAFF
NA	TRBV29-1	many	TRBJ1-1	TGCAGCGTTGACTACGGGAGCACTGAAGCTTTCTTT	CSVDYGSTEAFF
NA	TRBV5-1	few	TRBJ1-1	TGCGCCAGCAGCTTGGCCGCGGCGACTGAAGCTTTCTTT	CASSLAAATEAFF
NA	TRBV18	many	TRBJ2-7	TGTGCCAGCTCACCAGGACCAACCTACGAGCAGTACTTC	CASSPGPTYEQYF
NA	TRBV6-5	few	TRBJ2-5	TGTGCCAGCAGTTACTCCCGGGGCACGGGGCTACCCCAAGAGACCCAGTACTTC	CASSYSRGTGLPQETQYF
NA	TRBV7-8	few	TRBJ2-1	TGTGCCAGCAGCTTAGAACGTACCCACCCATACAATGAGCAGTTCTTC	CASSLERTHPYNEQFF
NA	TRBV6-2/TRBV6-3	NA	TRBJ1-3	TGTGCCAGCAGAGGGTCGGAAAACACCATATATTTT	CASRGSENTIYF
NA	TRBV5-1	few	TRBJ1-2	TGCGCCAGCACAATGGGAAGTCTGGATGGCTACACCTTC	CASTMGSLDGYTF
TRBD1	TRBV10-3	NA	TRBJ1-1	TGTGCCATCAGGGGACAGGGGGACACTGAAGCTCTCTTT	CAIRGQGDTEALF
NA	TRBV10-3	NA	TRBJ1-1	TGTGCCATCAGGAATGGGGGGGAGAACACTGAAGCTTTCTTT	CAIRNGGENTEAFF
NA	TRBV24-1	few	TRBJ2-5	TGTGCCACCAGTGACCCCGGGACTTCCCAAGAGACCCAGTACTTC	CATSDPGTSQETQYF
TRBD1	TRBV10-3	NA	TRBJ2-5	TGTGCCATCGCTGGGGACAGTGTACAAGAGACCCAGTACTTC	CAIAGDSVQETQYF
TRBD2	TRBV28	few	TRBJ2-3	TGTGCCAGCAGTTCCTCCCGCGGGGGGATGACAGATACGCAGTATTTT	CASSSSRGGMTDTQYF
NA	TRBV12-3/TRBV12-4	many	TRBJ1-2	TGTGCCAGCAGTTTAATAGGGGCTCGGGTCTATGGCTACACCTTC	CASSLIGARVYGYTF
TRBD1	TRBV5-1	many	TRBJ1-4	TGCGCCAGCAGCTTGAGTTCGGGACAGCTAAATGAAAAACTGTTTTTT	CASSLSSGQLNEKLFF
TRBD1	TRBV18	many	TRBJ2-7	TGTGCCAGCTCACCCTGGACAGGGGAAGGCTCCTACGAGCAGTACTTC	CASSPWTGEGSYEQYF
TRBD2	TRBV5-4	few	TRBJ2-1	TGTGCCAGCAGCTCGGCAACTAGCGGGGGGAGCAATGAGCAGTTCTTC	CASSSATSGGSNEQFF